This passage covers 14 T cell receptor beta chains from one sample sequenced in a study of blood T cell repertoires in COVID-19. TCRdb's table, derived via immunoSEQ multiplex PCR, lists solely in-frame clones and lacks some. The data contain more than 85,000 clones, more than 70% of them singletons. Sample: peripheral blood. The receptors here all came from a woman between 50 and 59 years old with acute or convalescent COVID-19.

The CDR3 spells CASSQRRRAGVTDTQYF. CDR3 DNA: TGTGCCAGCAGCCAAAGACGGAGGGCCGGGGTCACAGATACGCAGTATTTT. The chain recombines TRBV14 with TRBJ2-3; possible D gene TRBD2, 6 bases. CDR3 length equals 17 residues. Germline V gene data show CDR1 as SGHDN and CDR2 as FVKESK. V shed 2 bases and J shed 2 bases, with 17 bases lying between them.

This clone was seen only a few times. V is TRBV5-4 and J is TRBJ2-7; D call uncertain. Trimming removed 1 base from V and 5 bases from J, with 10 bases in between. Germline V CDR1 and CDR2: SGHNT, YYREEE (reference sequence). The CDR3 extends over 13 amino acids. As DNA, the CDR3 is TGTGCCAGCAGCTTGTACGGTCAGGACGAGCAGTACTTC. Its translation is CASSLYGQDEQYF.

V usage is TRBV6-5 and J usage is TRBJ1-2; the D gene is possibly TRBD1 (5 bases). V was clipped by 11 bases and J by 2 bases, with 12 bases between them. Germline V CDR1 and CDR2: MNHEY, SVGAGI. The CDR3 length is 12 residues. CDR3: CAGKDINYGYTF. The CDR3 DNA reads TGTGCCGGAAAGGACATAAACTATGGCTACACCTTC.

This chain links TRBV27 with TRBJ1-6, with TRBD1 matching over 9 bases. V was pared by 6 bases and J by 3 bases, with 9 bases of the junction left unmatched. CDR1 is MNHEY and CDR2 is SMNVEV in the germline V gene (reference sequence). This CDR3 is 17 amino acids long. In nucleotides, the CDR3 is TGTGCCAGCAGCATAGAGGGACAGGGTCTCTATAATTCACCCCTCCACTTT. It codes for CASSIEGQGLYNSPLHF.

This clone was counted a single time. V is TRBV19 and J is TRBJ2-3; tentative D call: TRBD2 (5 bases). There are 13 residues in the CDR3. Deletions cut 8 bases from V and 2 bases from J, with 11 bases between. Germline V gene data show CDR1 as LNHDA and CDR2 as SQIVND (reference sequence). The CDR3 DNA follows: TGTGCCAGTCGTAAGCGGACCACAGATACGCAGTATTTT. Its translation is CASRKRTTDTQYF.

The chain links TRBV5-1 to TRBJ1-1; 11 positions match TRBD1. This CDR3 comprises 14 residues. Germline-derived CDR1 and CDR2 are SGHRS and YFSETQ. Unmatched junction bases numbered 4, after V lost 4 bases and J lost 5 bases. This CDR3 reads CASSPGTGGTEAFF. In nucleotides, the CDR3 is TGCGCCAGCAGCCCCGGGACAGGGGGTACTGAAGCTTTCTTT.

The V call is TRBV3-1 (or the pseudogene TRBV3-2), the J call TRBJ1-6; D unclear. V shed 2 bases and J shed 8 bases, with 7 bases lying between them. The CDR3 extends over 13 amino acids. The germline V gene encodes CDR1 LGHDT and CDR2 YNNKEL (reference sequence). DNA of the CDR3: TGTGCCAGCAGCCAAAAGAGTGATTCACCCCTCCACTTT. It codes for CASSQKSDSPLHF.

The chain joins TRBV28 to TRBJ1-5; TRBD1 matches 7 bases. The CDR3 covers 16 residues. V shed 3 bases, J shed 4 bases, and the junction held 9 bases outside the gene matches. Germline assignment: CDR1 MDHEN and CDR2 SYDVKM. CDR3 amino acids: CASSFATTRGNQPQHF. The CDR3 DNA reads TGTGCCAGCAGTTTCGCCACAACCAGGGGGAATCAGCCCCAGCATTTT.

This clone appeared a single time. This rearrangement joins TRBV6-5 to TRBJ2-1; the match to TRBD1 covers 9 bases. The V and J ends lost 6 bases and 9 bases, in that order; junction bases with no gene match: 12. Germline lookup yields CDR1 MNHEY and CDR2 SVGAGI. There are 15 residues in the CDR3. The DNA of the CDR3 is TGTGCCAGCAGCGGGACAGGGACCCACTCGGGTGAGCAGTTCTTC. Translated: CASSGTGTHSGEQFF.

J is TRBJ2-4 and V is TRBV20-1; unclear D gene. The germline V gene has CDR1 DFQATT and CDR2 SNEGSKA (reference sequence). CDR3 length: 12 residues. The germline V and J ends were trimmed by 3 bases and 11 bases, with 14 bases remaining between them. The CDR3, as DNA: TGCAGTGCTAGTGGGCCCCAACATTTTCAGTACTTC. Protein sequence: CSASGPQHFQYF.

The rearrangement uses TRBV6-6 and TRBJ1-5, with TRBD1 identical over 8 bases. This CDR3 is built from 16 residues. After removal of 5 bases from V and 0 bases from J, the junction contained 6 bases not matched to a gene. The germline gives CDR1 MNHNY, CDR2 SVGAGI (reference sequence). The CDR3 DNA reads TGTGCCAGCAGTCGACAGGGGCAACATAGCAATCAGCCCCAGCATTTT. Translating it yields CASSRQGQHSNQPQHF.

The rearrangement uses TRBV5-1 and TRBJ2-3; D remains unclear. With 4 bases removed from V and 1 base from J, the gap between germline ends came to 4 bases. Germline-derived CDR1 and CDR2 are SGHRS and YFSETQ. There are 12 residues in the CDR3. DNA of the CDR3: TGCGCCAGCAGCACTGGCACAGATACGCAGTATTTT. Translating it yields CASSTGTDTQYF.

The chain couples TRBV6-1 to TRBJ2-5; 7 bases are a match to TRBD2. The germline V gene encodes CDR1 MNHNS and CDR2 SASEGT. This CDR3 has 16 residues. V shed 0 bases, J shed 2 bases, and the junction held 6 bases outside the gene matches. The chain's CDR3 is CASSEAGSGTQETQYF. The DNA for the CDR3 is TGTGCCAGCAGTGAAGCTGGAAGCGGGACGCAAGAGACCCAGTACTTC.

This chain joins TRBV3-1 (or the pseudogene TRBV3-2) and TRBJ2-1; tentative D call: TRBD1 (5 bases). From germline, CDR1 is LGHDT and CDR2 YNNKEL (reference sequence). Trimming removed 0 bases from V and 5 bases from J, with 11 bases in between. The CDR3 length is 15 residues. The CDR3: CASSQERRQNNEQFF. CDR3 coding DNA: TGTGCCAGCAGCCAAGAACGGAGACAGAACAATGAGCAGTTCTTC.